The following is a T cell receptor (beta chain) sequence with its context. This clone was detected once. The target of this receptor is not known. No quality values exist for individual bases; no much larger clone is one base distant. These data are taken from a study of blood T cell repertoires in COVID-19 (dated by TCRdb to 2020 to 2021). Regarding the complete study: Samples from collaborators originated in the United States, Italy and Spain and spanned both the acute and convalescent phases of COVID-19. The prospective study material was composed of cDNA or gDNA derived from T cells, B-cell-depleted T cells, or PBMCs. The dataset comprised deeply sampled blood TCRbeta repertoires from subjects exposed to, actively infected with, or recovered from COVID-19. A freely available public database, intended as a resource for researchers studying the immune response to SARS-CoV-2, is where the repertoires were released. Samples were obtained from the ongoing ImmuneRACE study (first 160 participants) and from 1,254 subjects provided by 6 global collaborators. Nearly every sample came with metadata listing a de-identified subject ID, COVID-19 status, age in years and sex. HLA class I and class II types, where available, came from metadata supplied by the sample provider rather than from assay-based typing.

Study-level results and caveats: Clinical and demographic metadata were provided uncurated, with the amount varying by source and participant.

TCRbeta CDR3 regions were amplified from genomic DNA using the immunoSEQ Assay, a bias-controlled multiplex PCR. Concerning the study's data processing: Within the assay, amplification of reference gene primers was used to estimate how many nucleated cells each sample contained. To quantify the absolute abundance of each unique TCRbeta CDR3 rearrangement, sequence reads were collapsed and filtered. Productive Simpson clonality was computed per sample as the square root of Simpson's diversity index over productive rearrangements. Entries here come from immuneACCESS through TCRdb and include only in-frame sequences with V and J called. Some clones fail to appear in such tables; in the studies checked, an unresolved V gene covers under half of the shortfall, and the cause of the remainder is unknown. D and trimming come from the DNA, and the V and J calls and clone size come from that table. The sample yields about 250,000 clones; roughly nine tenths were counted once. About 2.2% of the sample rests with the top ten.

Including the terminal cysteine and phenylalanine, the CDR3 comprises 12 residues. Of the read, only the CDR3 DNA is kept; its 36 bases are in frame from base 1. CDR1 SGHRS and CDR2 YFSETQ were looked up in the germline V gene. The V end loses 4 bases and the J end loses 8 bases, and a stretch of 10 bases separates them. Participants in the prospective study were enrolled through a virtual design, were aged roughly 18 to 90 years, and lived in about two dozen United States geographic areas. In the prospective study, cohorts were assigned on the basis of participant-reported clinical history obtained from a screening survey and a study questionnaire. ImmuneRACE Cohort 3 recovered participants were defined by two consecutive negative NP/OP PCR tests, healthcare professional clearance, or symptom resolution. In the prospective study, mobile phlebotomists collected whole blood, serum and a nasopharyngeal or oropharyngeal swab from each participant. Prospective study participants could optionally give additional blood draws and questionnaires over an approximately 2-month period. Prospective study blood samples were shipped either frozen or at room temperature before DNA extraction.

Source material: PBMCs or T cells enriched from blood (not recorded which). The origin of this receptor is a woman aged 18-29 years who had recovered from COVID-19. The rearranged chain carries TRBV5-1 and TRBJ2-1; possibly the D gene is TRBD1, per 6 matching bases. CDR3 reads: CASSPTGYEQFF. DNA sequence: TGCGCCAGCAGCCCCACAGGGTATGAGCAGTTCTTC.